The 4 T cell receptor beta chains in this list originate from one sample, sequenced in a study of T cell responses to AZD1222 COVID-19 vaccine. The data were produced by immunoSEQ multiplex PCR, yet TCRdb's version contains in-frame clones alone and is incomplete. The sample records around 150,000 clones, about 91% being singletons. Material: peripheral blood, obtained on day 0 of AZD1222 vaccination. The receptors derive from an adult in good health.

The J gene is TRBJ1-2, the V gene TRBV6-2 or TRBV6-3, with D possibly matching TRBD1 (5 bases). This CDR3 is 13 amino acids long. Looked up from germline, CDR1 is MNHEY and CDR2 is SVGEGT. Trimming removed 4 bases at V and 4 bases at J, with 10 bases between. For the CDR3, the DNA is TGTGCCAGCAGTTTAGGGGAAATCTATGGCTACACCTTC. Translation gives CASSLGEIYGYTF.

The J gene is TRBJ1-2, the V gene TRBV4-1; D call uncertain. The CDR3 runs to 14 residues. Between the trimmed V and J ends, which lost 2 bases and 8 bases, there was a span of 15 bases. Looked up from germline, CDR1 is MGHRA and CDR2 is YSYEKL. The CDR3 DNA reads TGCGCCAGCAGCCAATCGTTGGGGTTGGGGGGCTACACCTTC. Translated: CASSQSLGLGGYTF.

This chain uses TRBV9 with TRBJ2-2, with unresolved D. CDR3 length: 14 amino acids. Germline V CDR1 and CDR2: SGDLS, YYNGEE. The V end was cut by 3 bases, the J end by 1 base, with 7 bases between. In nucleotides, the CDR3 is TGTGCCAGCAGCGCCGAATTGAACACCGGGGAGCTGTTTTTT. This encodes CASSAELNTGELFF.

J is TRBJ2-2 and V is TRBV7-9; TRBD2 is a possible D gene (5 bases). Germline lookup yields CDR1 SEHNR and CDR2 FQNEAQ (reference sequence). The V end lost 7 bases, the J end lost 4 bases, and 19 bases lay between the germline ends. The CDR3 is made up of 16 amino acids. The chain's CDR3 is CASTTRAGYGTGELFF. CDR3 nucleotide sequence: TGTGCCAGCACCACAAGGGCGGGCTACGGCACCGGGGAGCTGTTTTTT.